A single sample gave rise to the 7 T cell receptor beta chains below, sequenced in a study of T cell responses to AZD1222 COVID-19 vaccine. This table comes from immunoSEQ multiplex PCR, and its TCRdb copy is limited to in-frame clones, with some not included. The sample lists approximately 73,000 clones, 84% occurring once. This specimen consisted of peripheral blood, obtained on day 0 of AZD1222 vaccination. Every receptor here comes from an adult in good health.

V is TRBV5-4 and J is TRBJ2-5; weak D call: TRBD1 (5 bases). The CDR3 is 15 residues long. V shed 3 bases and J shed 2 bases, with 14 bases lying between them. Germline-derived CDR1 and CDR2 are SGHNT and YYREEE (reference sequence). Here the CDR3 DNA reads TGTGCCAGCAGCTATGCAGGGTCGCCTCAAGAGACCCAGTACTTC. Amino acids: CASSYAGSPQETQYF.

The chain joins TRBV13 to TRBJ1-2, with D uncertain. Germline V gene sequence: CDR1 PRHDT, CDR2 FYEKMQ (reference sequence). The CDR3 contains 12 residues. Trimming left V 5 bases short and J 7 bases short, with 11 bases between. Written as DNA, the CDR3 is TGTGCCAGCAGCGCCCATAAAGCTGGCTACACCTTC. It specifies CASSAHKAGYTF.

The chain is built from TRBV19 and TRBJ1-1; D might be TRBD1 (6 bases). V shed 5 bases and J shed 2 bases, with 12 bases lying between them. Germline values: CDR1 LNHDA, CDR2 SQIVND (reference sequence). The CDR3 is made up of 14 amino acids. DNA for the CDR3: TGTGCCAGTAGTCTTGTAGGGGGTAACACTGAAGCTTTCTTT. Translated, it gives CASSLVGGNTEAFF.

The J gene is TRBJ2-2, the V gene TRBV6-1; a weak D match, TRBD1 (6 bases). The CDR3 has 15 amino acids. Trimming took off 1 base at V and 1 base at J, with 7 bases between the two ends. Germline CDR1 MNHNS, CDR2 SASEGT. CDR3: CASSEEQGNTGELFF. DNA for the CDR3: TGTGCCAGCAGTGAAGAACAGGGGAACACCGGGGAGCTGTTTTTT.

This rearrangement joins TRBV19 to TRBJ2-3, with a weak D call TRBD2 (5 bases). Trimming stripped 4 bases from V and 6 bases from J, with 8 bases between. In germline, CDR1 is LNHDA, CDR2 SQIVND (reference sequence). The CDR3 contains 12 residues. This chain's CDR3 is CASSTGLDTQYF. CDR3 DNA sequence: TGTGCCAGTAGTACAGGACTGGATACGCAGTATTTT.

The gene calls are TRBV19 and TRBJ1-6; 9 bases line up with TRBD1. J was trimmed by 8 bases and V by 4 bases; bases with no gene match: 6. Germline CDR1 is LNHDA and CDR2 is SQIVND (reference sequence). The CDR3 length is 15 residues. CDR3 protein: CASSTQGALDSPLHF. The CDR3 bases are TGTGCCAGTAGTACACAGGGGGCCTTGGATTCACCCCTCCACTTT.

The rearrangement joins TRBV10-2 to TRBJ1-2, with D possibly matching TRBD1 (5 bases). The CDR3 covers 14 residues. The V and J ends lost 7 bases and 2 bases respectively, with 14 bases between them. Germline-derived CDR1 and CDR2 are WSHSY and SAAADI. The CDR3 spells CASTRHEGNYGYTF. The DNA for the CDR3 is TGCGCCAGCACCCGACATGAGGGGAACTATGGCTACACCTTC.